This TCR beta chain was profiled in a study of CD8 T cells in ankylosing spondylitis. Each CDR3 protein is one row after TCRdb ran MiXCR on the 5' RACE reads. The data hold fewer than 750,000 distinct CDR3 sequences, with around 17% observed a single time. Study findings and constraints: Ankylosing spondylitis blood appeared to be characterized by a TCR beta motif of about 8 highly homologous variants.

Concerning this clonotype: Its antigen is not identified.

Germline CDR1 reads SGHDT; CDR2 reads YYEEEE. The trim removed 5 bases at V and 6 bases at J, leaving 14 bases unmatched. The CDR3 length is 16 residues. The chain joins TRBV5-6 to TRBJ2-1, with 7 bases identical to TRBD1. This TCR derives from a male donor with ankylosing spondylitis. Sequencing was performed on blood, either unsorted or a sorted T cell fraction (not recorded which). The CDR3 nucleotides are TGTGCCAGCAGTCTGTTGGGGACAGTGGGGATCAATGAGCAGTTCTTC. Amino acids: CASSLLGTVGINEQFF.